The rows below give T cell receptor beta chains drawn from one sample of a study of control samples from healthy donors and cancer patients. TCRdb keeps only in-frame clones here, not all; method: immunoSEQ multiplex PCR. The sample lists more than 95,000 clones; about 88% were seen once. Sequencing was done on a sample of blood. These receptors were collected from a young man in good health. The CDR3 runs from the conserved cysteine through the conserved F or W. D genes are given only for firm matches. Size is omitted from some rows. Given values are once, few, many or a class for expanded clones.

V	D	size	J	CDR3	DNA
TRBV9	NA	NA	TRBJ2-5	CASSVAQGRDLETQYF	TGTGCCAGCAGCGTAGCACAGGGGCGGGATCTGGAGACCCAGTACTTC
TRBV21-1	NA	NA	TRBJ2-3	CASSRKVREWTDTQYF	TGTGCCAGCAGTAGAAAGGTAAGGGAATGGACAGATACGCAGTATTTT
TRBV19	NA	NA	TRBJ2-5	CASNLGRTQETQYF	TGTGCCAGTAACCTGGGACGGACCCAAGAGACCCAGTACTTC
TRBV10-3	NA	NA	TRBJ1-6	CAIRSDSRNSPLHF	TGTGCCATCAGATCGGACAGCCGGAATTCACCCCTCCACTTT
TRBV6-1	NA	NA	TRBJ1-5	CASSENWFEDQPQHF	TGTGCCAGCAGTGAAAATTGGTTTGAAGATCAGCCCCAGCATTTT
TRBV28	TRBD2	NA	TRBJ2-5	CASSQPLAGREKTQYF	TGTGCCAGCAGCCAACCTCTAGCGGGAAGGGAAAAGACCCAGTACTTC
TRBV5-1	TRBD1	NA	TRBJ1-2	CASSPRDRAHYGYTF	TGCGCCAGCAGCCCCCGGGACAGGGCCCACTATGGCTACACCTTC
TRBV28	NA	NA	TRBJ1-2	CASSFHRVAGYTF	TGTGCCAGCAGTTTCCACAGGGTGGCTGGCTACACCTTC
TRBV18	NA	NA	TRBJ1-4	CASSPDLNEKLFF	TGTGCCAGCTCACCCGATCTAAATGAAAAACTGTTTTTT
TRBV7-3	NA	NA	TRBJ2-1	CASSLTQGATDNEQFF	TGTGCCAGCAGCTTAACACAGGGTGCAACCGACAATGAGCAGTTCTTC
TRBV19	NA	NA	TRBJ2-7	CASSGLLGNSYEQYF	TGTGCCAGTAGTGGGCTCTTAGGAAACTCCTACGAGCAGTACTTC
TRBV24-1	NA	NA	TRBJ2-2	CATSDPFTGNTGELFF	TGTGCCACCAGTGATCCATTTACAGGGAACACCGGGGAGCTGTTTTTT
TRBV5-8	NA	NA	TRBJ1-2	CASSLVGTEYGYTF	TGTGCCAGCAGCTTGGTTGGGACTGAATATGGCTACACCTTC
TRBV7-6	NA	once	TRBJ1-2	CASSDDPEVINYGYTF	TGTGCCAGCAGCGACGACCCGGAGGTTATTAACTATGGCTACACCTTC
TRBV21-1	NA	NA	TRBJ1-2	CASSLYRTDANYGYTF	TGTGCCAGCAGCTTATACCGGACAGACGCGAACTATGGCTACACCTTC
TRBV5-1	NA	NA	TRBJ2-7	CASTRQDSYEQYF	TGCGCCAGCACGCGACAGGACTCCTACGAGCAGTACTTC
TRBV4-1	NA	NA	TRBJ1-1	CASSQKTLKAFF	TGCGCCAGCAGCCAAAAAACTCTGAAAGCTTTCTTT
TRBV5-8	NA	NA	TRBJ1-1	CASLRLEAFF	TGTGCCAGCCTACGCCTTGAAGCTTTCTTT
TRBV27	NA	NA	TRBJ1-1	CASSLRSYVGEAFF	TGTGCCAGCAGTTTAAGGTCGTATGTGGGTGAAGCTTTCTTT
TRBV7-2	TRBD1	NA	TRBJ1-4	CASSPTTGGHEKLFF	TGTGCCAGCAGCCCGACCACAGGGGGCCATGAAAAACTGTTTTTT
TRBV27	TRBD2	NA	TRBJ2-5	CASSSEIAGGPETQYF	TGTGCCAGCAGTTCCGAAATAGCGGGAGGGCCAGAGACCCAGTACTTC
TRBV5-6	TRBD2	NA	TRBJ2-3	CASSYTTRREGDTQYF	TGTGCCAGCAGCTACACCACACGTAGGGAGGGAGATACGCAGTATTTT
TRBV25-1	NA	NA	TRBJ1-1	CASSESSTEAFF	TGTGCCAGCAGTGAATCTTCCACTGAAGCTTTCTTT
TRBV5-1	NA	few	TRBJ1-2	CASSLSAGGYGYTF	TGCGCCAGCAGCTTGTCGGCAGGAGGCTATGGCTACACCTTC